This TCR beta chain was obtained from a study of T-cell memory formation after mild COVID-19. CDR1 SGHRS and CDR2 YFSETQ come from the germline V gene. CDR3 length: 15 residues. Deletions cut 4 bases from V and 0 bases from J, with 12 bases between. TCRdb reanalysed the 5' RACE reads using MiXCR and keeps one entry per CDR3 protein. Of under 150,000 distinct CDR3 sequences detected, 20% to 25% appear once; the ten largest clones hold 40% to 50%. Study observations and caveats: Day 15 to 85 contractors were CD4/CD8 balanced; later expanders leaned CD4+.

Note on this clonotype: Its antigen is as yet unknown.

Sequencing used PBMCs or a T cell subset sorted from them (not recorded which). This sequence originates from a man younger than 30 who had mild COVID-19 (a few samples of this study predate the infection). Cell type and time point are not known. This sequence joins TRBV5-1 and TRBJ2-3; possible D gene TRBD1, 5 bases. CDR3 sequence (DNA): TGCGCCAGCAGCCCGATCGACAGCAGCACAGATACGCAGTATTTT. Its translation is CASSPIDSSTDTQYF.